Below are 5 T cell receptor beta chains sequenced from a single sample in a study of prognosis after radiotherapy for stage I lung cancer (dated by TCRdb to the early 2020s). This sample was sequenced with an Illumina HiSeq 3000. Two rounds of multiplex PCR were used to amplify the TCR beta CDR3 region from genomic DNA. The first PCR round used primers specific to each TRBV and TRBJ gene, and the primer sequences were filed in Chinese patent CN105087789A. TCRdb took the public reads, trimmed them with fastp at Q25, ran MiXCR for clone calling and kept in-frame beta chains. Identical CDR3 proteins give one entry, which carries the most common genes and DNA. A total of about 26,000 distinct CDR3 sequences appear in this sample, about 30% of them only once. The top ten hold around 35% of the sample. The sequencing used PBMCs, collected before or after stereotactic body radiation therapy (not recorded which). These receptors originate from a donor of 50 years or more with non-small cell lung cancer.

This clonotype was detected ten times or more. The chain joins TRBV19 to TRBJ1-5; TRBD1 matches 7 bases. With V trimmed by 4 bases and J by 4 bases, 10 bases remained unmatched. The germline V gene has CDR1 LNHDA and CDR2 SQIVND (reference sequence). The CDR3 consists of 16 residues. CDR3 nucleotide sequence: TGTGCCAGTAGTAACCGACAGGGAAGTGGTAATCAGCCCCAGCATTTT. This gives the protein CASSNRQGSGNQPQHF.

The V gene is TRBV6-5, the J gene TRBJ2-3, with TRBD2 matching 7 bases. J lost 3 bases, V lost 2 bases, and 11 bases had no gene match. The CDR3 runs to 17 residues. Germline loops: CDR1 MNHEY, CDR2 SVGAGI. The CDR3 region has the DNA TGTGCCAGCAGTTACACGTTTCTAGCGGTAGGGACAGATACGCAGTATTTT. Its translation is CASSYTFLAVGTDTQYF.

As regards this clonotype: The junction shows a germline mismatch at one end, possibly a read error. The chain joins TRBV14 to TRBJ2-5; TRBD2 aligns across 10 bases. This CDR3 comprises 16 residues. Germline V CDR1 and CDR2: SGHDN, FVKESK. The CDR3 region is CASRQGGLAGVGTQYF. CDR3 sequence (DNA): TGTGCCAGCAGACAAGGTGGTCTAGCGGGAGTGGGGACCCAGTACTTC.

The rearrangement joins TRBV6-2 or TRBV6-3 to TRBJ2-7; TRBD2 aligns across 9 bases. The CDR3 length is 14 residues. The germline gives CDR1 MNHEY, CDR2 SVGEGT. V lost 7 bases to trimming and J lost 0 bases; unmatched junction nucleotides: 4. CDR3 sequence: CASKVREGSYEQYF. The CDR3 DNA reads as TGTGCCAGCAAGGTGCGGGAGGGCTCCTACGAGCAGTACTTC.

As for this clonotype: A junction end diverges from the germline sequence, so it may reflect a read error. The genes are TRBV5-1 and TRBJ2-3, with 12 positions matching TRBD2. Per the germline V gene, CDR1 is SGHRS and CDR2 is YFSETQ. The CDR3 has 16 residues. Written as DNA, the CDR3 is TGCGCCAGCAGCCTAGCGGGAGGGCCGCGGGAAGATAAGCAGTATTTT. Protein product: CASSLAGGPREDKQYF.